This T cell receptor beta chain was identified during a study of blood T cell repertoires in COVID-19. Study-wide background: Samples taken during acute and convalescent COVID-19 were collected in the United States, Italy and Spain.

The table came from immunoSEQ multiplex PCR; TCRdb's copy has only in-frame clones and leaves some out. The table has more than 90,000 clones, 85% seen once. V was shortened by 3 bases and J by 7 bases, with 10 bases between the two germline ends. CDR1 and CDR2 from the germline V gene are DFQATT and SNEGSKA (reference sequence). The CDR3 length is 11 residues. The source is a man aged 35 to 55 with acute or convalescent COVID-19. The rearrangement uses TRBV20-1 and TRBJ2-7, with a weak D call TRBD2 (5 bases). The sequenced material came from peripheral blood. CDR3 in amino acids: CSASLAREQYF. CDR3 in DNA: TGCAGTGCTAGTTTAGCGCGGGAGCAGTACTTC.